This T cell receptor (beta chain) was sequenced during a study of T cells after yellow fever vaccination (dated by TCRdb to between 2018 and 2021). As for the study more broadly: The SMART-Seq v4 Ultra Low Input RNA kit was used to prepare libraries from fractions with low cell numbers. Bulk PBMC replicates and cell subsets were isolated from blood drawn at multiple timepoints before and after both primary and secondary immunization. Two healthy male donors, one aged 18 to 30 and one aged 30 to 40 years, were included in the cohort. To track T-cell clones before and after primary and booster YFV17D yellow fever vaccination, bulk TCR alpha and beta repertoires were sequenced longitudinally. The paper's findings and limits, for the study overall: Only a couple of donors were included in the study, so the extent to which the findings can be generalized is limited. Compared with the primary T-cell response, the secondary T-cell response was weaker but faster, peaking on day 5 rather than day 15. After the booster, most clones that had expanded after primary vaccination were detected again (roughly 96% of CD4 and more than 80% of CD8), suggesting broad maintenance of memory. A small fraction of clonotypes showed up in both the CD4 and CD8 compartments, probably as a result of convergent recombination. Because abundant contaminating clonotypes from the bulk population could be contained in FACS-sorted repertoires, computational filtering was required.

The treatment or condition label on this specimen signifies: live attenuated yellow fever vaccine strain. A standard Ficoll-Paque protocol was used to isolate PBMCs from peripheral blood. Dynabeads CD4 and CD8 positive selection kits were used to isolate the CD4 and CD8 T-cell fractions. RNA was extracted with TriZol from bulk PBMCs, CD4 and CD8 fractions, and dextramer-positive and dextramer-negative fractions. This clonotype has only a few counts. Its cognate antigen has yet to be identified. No base quality values were provided; no much bigger clone lies one nucleotide off. From cysteine to phenylalanine, the CDR3 is 13 amino acids long. CDR3 DNA is the only sequence kept; it has 39 bases, read in frame from the first base. V is reduced by 2 bases and J by 6 bases, leaving a spacing of 10 bases between them. CDR1 SGHVS and CDR2 FQNEAQ were looked up in the germline V gene. The data were produced on an Illumina NovaSeq 6000. TCR cDNA was synthesized by 5'RACE template switching, through which a universal primer site and unique molecular identifiers were introduced. cDNA synthesis was primed from both the TCR alpha and TCR beta constant segments. Library amplification used two PCR steps, and the second PCR step added sample barcodes and sequencing adapters. Libraries were sequenced on Illumina HiSeq 2500 (2x100 bp) or NovaSeq (2x150 bp). The source study handled its data this way. MIGEC handled demultiplexing of reads and collapsing into UMI consensus sequences, while MiXCR performed V(D)J alignment. Using edgeR on replicate PBMC samples, clonotypes were called vaccine-responding if FDR was below 0.01 and the log2 fold change was above 5 up to day 15. Each bulk clonotype was labeled CD4 or CD8 based on which sequenced repertoire, CD4 or CD8, contained the clonotype at higher abundance. TCRdb reanalyzed the raw reads on its own, using fastp at Q25 for trimming and MiXCR for clone calling, and kept in-frame beta chains. Merged by CDR3 protein, the rows form single entries marked with the most common genes and DNA. The V and J calls were determined by TCRdb, not by the authors. The sample table shows about 300,000 distinct CDR3 sequences, and around 9.3% are seen once. Over 3% of the sample lies in the top ten.

The receptor's source is a man between 18 and 29 years old who received the YFV17D yellow fever vaccine. The chain was built from TRBV7-8 and TRBJ1-1; the D gene is unclear. Sequencing was performed on CD4+ T cells sorted from PBMCs, taken 5 days after the yellow fever booster vaccination. The DNA sequence follows: TGTGCCAGCAGCTTAATGGGCACCTCTGAAGCTTTCTTT. This codes for CASSLMGTSEAFF.